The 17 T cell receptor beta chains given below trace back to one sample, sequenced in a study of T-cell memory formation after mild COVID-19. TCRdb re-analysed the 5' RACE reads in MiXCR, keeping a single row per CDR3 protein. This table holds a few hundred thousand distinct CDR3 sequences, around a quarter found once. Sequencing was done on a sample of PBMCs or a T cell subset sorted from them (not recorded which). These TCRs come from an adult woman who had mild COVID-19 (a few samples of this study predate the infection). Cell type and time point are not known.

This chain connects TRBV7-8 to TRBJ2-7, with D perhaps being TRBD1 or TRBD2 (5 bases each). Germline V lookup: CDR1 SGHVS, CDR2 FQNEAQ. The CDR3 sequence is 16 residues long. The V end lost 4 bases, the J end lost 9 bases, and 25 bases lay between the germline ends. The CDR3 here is CASSSKGRAYESRQYF. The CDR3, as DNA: TGTGCCAGCAGCTCCAAGGGGAGAGCCTACGAGTCTAGGCAGTACTTC.

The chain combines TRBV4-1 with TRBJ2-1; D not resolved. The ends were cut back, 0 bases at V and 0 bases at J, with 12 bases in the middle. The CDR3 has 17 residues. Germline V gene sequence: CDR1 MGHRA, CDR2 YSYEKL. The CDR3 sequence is CASSQEISASSYNEQFF. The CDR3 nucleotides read TGCGCCAGCAGCCAAGAGATCAGCGCGAGCTCCTACAATGAGCAGTTCTTC.

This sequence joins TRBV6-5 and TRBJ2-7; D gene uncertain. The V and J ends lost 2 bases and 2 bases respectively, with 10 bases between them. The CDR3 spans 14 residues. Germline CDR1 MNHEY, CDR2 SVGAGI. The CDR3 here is CASSYRPEPYEQYF. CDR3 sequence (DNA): TGTGCCAGCAGTTACCGACCCGAACCCTACGAGCAGTACTTC.

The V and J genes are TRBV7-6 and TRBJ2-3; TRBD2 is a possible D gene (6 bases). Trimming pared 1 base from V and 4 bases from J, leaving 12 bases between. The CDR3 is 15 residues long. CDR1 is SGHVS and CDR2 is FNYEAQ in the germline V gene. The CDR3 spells CASSLGWRGADTQYF. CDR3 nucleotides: TGTGCCAGCAGCTTAGGATGGCGGGGAGCAGATACGCAGTATTTT.

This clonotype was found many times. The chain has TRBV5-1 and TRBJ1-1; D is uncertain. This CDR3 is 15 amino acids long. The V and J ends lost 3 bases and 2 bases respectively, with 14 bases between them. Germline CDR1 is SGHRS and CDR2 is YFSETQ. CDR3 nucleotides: TGCGCCAGCAGCTATAAAGAGGTGGTCAACACTGAAGCTTTCTTT. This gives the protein CASSYKEVVNTEAFF.

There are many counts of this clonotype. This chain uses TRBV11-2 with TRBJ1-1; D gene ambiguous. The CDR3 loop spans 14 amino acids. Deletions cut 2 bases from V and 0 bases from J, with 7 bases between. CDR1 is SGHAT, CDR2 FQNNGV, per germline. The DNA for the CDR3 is TGTGCCAGCAGCTTAAAGGGAATGAACACTGAAGCTTTCTTT. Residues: CASSLKGMNTEAFF.

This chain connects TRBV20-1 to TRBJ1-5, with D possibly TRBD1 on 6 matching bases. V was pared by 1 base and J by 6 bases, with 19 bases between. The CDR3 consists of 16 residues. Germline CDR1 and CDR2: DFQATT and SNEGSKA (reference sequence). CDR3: CSARVPGRGGSQPQHF. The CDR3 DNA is TGCAGTGCTAGAGTTCCTGGCAGGGGCGGGAGTCAGCCCCAGCATTTT.

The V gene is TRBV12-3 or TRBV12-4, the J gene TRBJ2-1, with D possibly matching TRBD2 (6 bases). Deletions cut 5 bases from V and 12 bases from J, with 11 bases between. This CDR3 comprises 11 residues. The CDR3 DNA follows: TGTGCCAGCAGTACCCGGAGGGGGCAGTTCTTC. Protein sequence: CASSTRRGQFF.

CDR3 nucleotide sequence: TGTGCCAGCAGCCAACCCCCTCCAGTCGGGAGCAAGCACACCGGGGAGCTGTTTTTT. Protein sequence: CASSQPPPVGSKHTGELFF. The chain uses TRBV4-2 and TRBJ2-2; the D gene is possibly TRBD2 (6 bases). The germline gives CDR1 LGHNA, CDR2 YNFKEQ. The germline V and J ends were trimmed by 2 bases and 3 bases, with 22 bases remaining between them. CDR3 size: 19 residues.

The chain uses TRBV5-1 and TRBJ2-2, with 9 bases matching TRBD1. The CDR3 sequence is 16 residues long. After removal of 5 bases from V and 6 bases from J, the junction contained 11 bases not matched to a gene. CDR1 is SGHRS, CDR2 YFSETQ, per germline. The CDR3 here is CASSSRQGGLSGELFF. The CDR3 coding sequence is TGCGCCAGCAGTTCCCGACAGGGGGGTCTTTCCGGGGAGCTGTTTTTT. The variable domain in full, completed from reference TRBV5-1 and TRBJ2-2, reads KAGVTQTPRYLIKTRGQQVTLSCSPISGHRSVSWYQQTPGQGLQFLFEYFSETQRNKGNFPGRFSGRQFSNSRSEMNVSTLELGDSALYLCASSSRQGGLSGELFFGEGSRLTVL.

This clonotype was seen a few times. DNA of the CDR3: TGTGCCACCAGCAGAGAGGGGTTTGGGACCGGGGAGCTGTTTTTT. Translated, it gives CATSREGFGTGELFF. The rearrangement joins TRBV15 to TRBJ2-2; no firm D call. Trimming removed 0 bases at V and 5 bases at J, with 10 bases between. Germline lookup yields CDR1 LNHNV and CDR2 YYDKDF (reference sequence). There are 15 residues in the CDR3.

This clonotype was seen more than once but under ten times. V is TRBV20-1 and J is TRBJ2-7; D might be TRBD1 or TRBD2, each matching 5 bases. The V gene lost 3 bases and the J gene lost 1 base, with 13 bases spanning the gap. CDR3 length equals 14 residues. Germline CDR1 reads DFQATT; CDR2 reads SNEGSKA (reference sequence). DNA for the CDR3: TGCAGTGCTAGGGGGGAGACTTCGTCCTACGAGCAGTACTTC. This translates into CSARGETSSYEQYF.

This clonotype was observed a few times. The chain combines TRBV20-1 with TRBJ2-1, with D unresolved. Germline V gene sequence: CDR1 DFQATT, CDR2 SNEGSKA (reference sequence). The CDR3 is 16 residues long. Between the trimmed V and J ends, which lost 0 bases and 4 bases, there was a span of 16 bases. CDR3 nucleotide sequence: TGCAGTGCTAGAGATCCCTTCGGCAACACTTACAATGAGCAGTTCTTC. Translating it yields CSARDPFGNTYNEQFF.

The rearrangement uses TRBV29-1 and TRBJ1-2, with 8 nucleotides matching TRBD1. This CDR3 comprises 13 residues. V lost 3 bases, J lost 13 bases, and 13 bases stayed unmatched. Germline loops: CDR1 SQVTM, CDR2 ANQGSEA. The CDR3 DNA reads TGCAGCGTTGACACGGCCTGGACAGGGTCTGGCACCTTC. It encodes CSVDTAWTGSGTF.

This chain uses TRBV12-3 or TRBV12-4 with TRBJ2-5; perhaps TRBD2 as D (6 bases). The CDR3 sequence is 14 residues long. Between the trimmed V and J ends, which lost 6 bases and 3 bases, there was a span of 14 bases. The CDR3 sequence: CASSLSGAKETQYF. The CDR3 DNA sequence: TGTGCCAGCAGCCTTAGCGGAGCAAAAGAGACCCAGTACTTC.

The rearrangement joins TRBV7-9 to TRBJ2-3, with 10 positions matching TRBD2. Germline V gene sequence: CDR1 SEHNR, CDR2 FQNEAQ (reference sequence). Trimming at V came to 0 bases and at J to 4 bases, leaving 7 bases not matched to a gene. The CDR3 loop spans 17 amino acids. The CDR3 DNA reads TGTGCCAGCAGCTTAGCGTGGGCTAGCGGGAGTTCAGATACGCAGTATTTT. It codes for CASSLAWASGSSDTQYF.

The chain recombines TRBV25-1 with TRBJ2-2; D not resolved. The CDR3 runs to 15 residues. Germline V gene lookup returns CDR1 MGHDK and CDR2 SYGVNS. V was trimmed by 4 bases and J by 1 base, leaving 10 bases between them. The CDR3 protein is CASSGTVGNTGELFF. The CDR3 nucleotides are TGTGCCAGCAGTGGGACGGTGGGGAACACCGGGGAGCTGTTTTTT.